A single sample is the source of the 31 T cell receptor beta chains below, sequenced in a study of beta chain features in type 1 diabetes. Study conclusions and caveats: TCRB CDR3 length was moderately but significantly reduced in all four CD4+ subsets of Type 1 diabetes patients.

Their cognate antigens are unknown. Sequencing targeted expressed TCRB transcripts, as all isolated RNA had been reverse transcribed. The repertoire was sequenced with immunoSEQ multiplex PCR; TCRdb's copy has only in-frame clones and lacks some. There are about 660,000 clones in the sample; over 13% occur only once, and 0.035% to 0.045% lies in the top ten. The sequencing input was naive CD4+ T cells from blood. Receptors originate from a young man with type 1 diabetes.

This clone has a handful of counts. J is TRBJ1-4 and V is TRBV18; no clear D gene. The germline gives CDR1 KGHSH, CDR2 LQKENI. The length of the CDR3 is 17 residues. The V and J ends lost 3 bases and 10 bases respectively, with 24 bases between them. CDR3 DNA sequence: TGTGCCAGCTCACCGGAGGCCCAGAGCCCCCTGGGCGGAAAACTGTTTTTT. It codes for CASSPEAQSPLGGKLFF.

This clone was counted only a few times. J is TRBJ1-1 and V is TRBV9; D may be TRBD1 (5 bases). Germline lookup yields CDR1 SGDLS and CDR2 YYNGEE. CDR3 length equals 14 residues. V was pared by 4 bases and J by 1 base, with 11 bases between. The CDR3 here is CASSPSGGNTEAFF. CDR3 coding DNA: TGTGCCAGCAGCCCTTCGGGGGGGAACACTGAAGCTTTCTTT.

This sequence joins TRBV11-2 and TRBJ2-3, with 7 positions matching TRBD1. The germline V gene has CDR1 SGHAT and CDR2 FQNNGV. V shed 6 bases and J 3 bases; nucleotides not matched to a gene: 15. The CDR3 is made up of 17 amino acids. Written as DNA, the CDR3 is TGTGCCAGCAGTTACCCTTCGACAGGGTTGGGAACAGATACGCAGTATTTT. This gives the protein CASSYPSTGLGTDTQYF.

The V gene is TRBV19, the J gene TRBJ1-6; D gene unclear. V shed 5 bases and J shed 2 bases, with 4 bases lying between them. Germline assignment: CDR1 LNHDA and CDR2 SQIVND (reference sequence). The CDR3 is 13 residues long. CDR3: CASSDTYNSPLHF. For the CDR3, the DNA is TGTGCCAGTAGTGACACCTATAATTCACCCCTCCACTTT.

As regards this clone: The same CDR3 arises from other DNA sequences in this sample as well. The rearrangement joins TRBV28 to TRBJ1-1; no clear D. From germline, CDR1 is MDHEN and CDR2 SYDVKM. CDR3 length: 14 residues. V gave up 5 bases and J gave up 0 bases, with 10 bases separating them. CDR3 protein: CASSPLRLNTEAFF. Written as DNA, the CDR3 is TGTGCCAGCAGTCCCTTACGGCTGAACACTGAAGCTTTCTTT.

This chain connects TRBV4-3 to TRBJ2-3; the match to TRBD1 covers 10 bases. The CDR3 covers 16 residues. The trim removed 3 bases at V and 5 bases at J, leaving 8 bases unmatched. Germline assignment: CDR1 LGHNA and CDR2 YSLEER. CDR3 DNA sequence: TGCGCCAGCAGCCAGATTCCGGGACAGGGGTTAGATACGCAGTATTTT. Its translation: CASSQIPGQGLDTQYF.

The gene calls are TRBV30 and TRBJ2-7; D remains ambiguous. CDR3 length equals 15 residues. Germline V gene data show CDR1 as GTSNPN and CDR2 as SVGIG (reference sequence). The V end lost 0 bases, the J end lost 2 bases, and 14 bases lay between the germline ends. CDR3 nucleotides: TGTGCCTGGAGTGTACCAGGACCGCCTCCCTACGAGCAGTACTTC. The encoded protein is CAWSVPGPPPYEQYF.

About this clone itself: Additional DNA sequences in this sample encode the identical CDR3. The chain uses TRBV19 and TRBJ2-1; D gene uncertain. The V gene lost 2 bases and the J gene lost 7 bases, with 6 bases spanning the gap. Germline V gives CDR1 LNHDA, CDR2 SQIVND (reference sequence). This CDR3 region has 12 residues. CDR3 DNA: TGTGCCAGTAGTATACAAGGAAATGAGCAGTTCTTC. The encoded protein is CASSIQGNEQFF.

The chain has TRBV30 and TRBJ1-5; D call uncertain. Germline assignment: CDR1 GTSNPN and CDR2 SVGIG (reference sequence). The CDR3 sequence is 12 residues long. The V and J ends lost 3 bases and 3 bases respectively, with 6 bases between them. The CDR3 sequence is CAWSLPNQPQHF. As DNA, the CDR3 is TGTGCCTGGAGCCTACCCAATCAGCCCCAGCATTTT.

As to this clone: A clone one base away is much larger, so this may be a read error. The rearrangement uses TRBV28 and TRBJ1-1; D ambiguous. Trimming left V 0 bases short and J 1 base short, with 0 bases between. The CDR3 sequence is 12 residues long. CDR1 is MDHEN, CDR2 SYDVKM, per germline. The CDR3 reads CASSLWNTEAFF. In DNA form, the CDR3 reads TGTGCCAGCAGTTTATGGAACACTGAAGCTTTCTTT.

A few counts support this clone. The rearrangement uses TRBV30 and TRBJ2-1; 8 nucleotides agree with TRBD2. The CDR3 contains 17 residues. Germline assignment: CDR1 GTSNPN and CDR2 SVGIG (reference sequence). V dropped 0 bases and J dropped 0; count of bases not matched to a gene: 7. CDR3 sequence reads: CAWSVPLAGRSYNEQFF. The CDR3 region has the DNA TGTGCCTGGAGTGTCCCTTTAGCGGGACGCTCCTACAATGAGCAGTTCTTC.

This clone showed up just a few times. V is TRBV10-3 and J is TRBJ2-1; TRBD2 matches at 10 bases. The ends lost 6 bases at V and 5 bases at J; junction bases unmatched: 7. Looked up from germline, CDR1 is ENHRY and CDR2 is SYGVKD. The CDR3 totals 15 residues. CDR3 bases: TGTGCCATCAGCCGCGGGACTAGCGCTGACAATGAGCAGTTCTTC. It is translated as CAISRGTSADNEQFF.

This clone was seen more than once but under ten times. The chain links TRBV29-1 to TRBJ1-6, with D uncertain. The ends were cut back, 4 bases at V and 9 bases at J, with 10 bases in the middle. CDR3 length equals 12 residues. Germline CDR1 SQVTM, CDR2 ANQGSEA. CDR3 bases: TGCAGCGTTGGACGGGTTGGTTCACCCCTCCACTTT. This translates into CSVGRVGSPLHF.

V and J are TRBV30 and TRBJ1-2; D might be TRBD1 (6 bases). Trimming left V 0 bases short and J 1 base short, with 15 bases between. Looked up from germline, CDR1 is GTSNPN and CDR2 is SVGIG (reference sequence). The CDR3 is made up of 16 amino acids. DNA of the CDR3: TGTGCCTGGAGTGTCAAAGGGACAAGTGTTAACTATGGCTACACCTTC. This translates into CAWSVKGTSVNYGYTF. Drawing the rest from reference TRBV30 and TRBJ1-2, the complete variable domain is SQTIHQWPATLVQPVGSPLSLECTVEGTSNPNLYWYRQAAGRGLQLLFYSVGIGQISSEVPQNLSASRPQDRQFILSSKKLLLSDSGFYLCAWSVKGTSVNYGYTFGSGTRLTVV.

V is TRBV5-1 and J is TRBJ2-7; D gene ambiguous. The V gene's germline CDR1 is SGHRS and CDR2 YFSETQ. The CDR3 spans 14 residues. The germline V and J ends were trimmed by 0 bases and 2 bases, with 9 bases remaining between them. The CDR3 sequence: CASSLDPIPYEQYF. Written as DNA, the CDR3 is TGCGCCAGCAGCTTGGACCCCATCCCCTACGAGCAGTACTTC.

A few counts support this clone. The V and J genes are TRBV9 and TRBJ2-2; D possibly corresponds to TRBD2 (6 bases). V lost 4 bases, J lost 4 bases, and 14 bases lay in between. Germline CDR1 and CDR2: SGDLS and YYNGEE. This CDR3 has 15 residues. The CDR3 nucleotides read TGTGCCAGCAGCCCGGGACTTCCTCCCACCGGGGAGCTGTTTTTT. It yields the protein CASSPGLPPTGELFF.

This clone has just a few counts. CDR3 residues: CASSFGSTYEQYF. The DNA of the CDR3 is TGTGCCAGCAGCTTTGGGTCGACCTACGAGCAGTACTTC. The chain recombines TRBV5-4 with TRBJ2-7; D uncertain. The germline CDR1 and CDR2 sequences are SGHNT and YYREEE (reference sequence). There are 13 residues in the CDR3. V dropped 2 bases and J dropped 2 bases, with 8 bases sitting between them.

The CDR3: CASTKLGEAYNEQFF. The CDR3 nucleotides read TGTGCCAGCACCAAACTAGGTGAGGCCTACAATGAGCAGTTCTTC. The rearrangement joins TRBV6-5 to TRBJ2-1; possibly TRBD2 for D (5 bases). Germline lookup yields CDR1 MNHEY and CDR2 SVGAGI. Deletions cut 7 bases from V and 2 bases from J, with 15 bases between. The CDR3 is 15 amino acids.

The chain has TRBV7-2 and TRBJ1-2; tentatively, D is TRBD1 (5 bases). Trimming removed 1 base from V and 5 bases from J, with 11 bases in between. The CDR3 sequence is 14 residues long. Germline V CDR1 and CDR2: SGHTA, FQGNSA. The DNA for the CDR3 is TGTGCCAGCAGCTTAGGCACAGGAGTTTATGGCTACACCTTC. It translates to CASSLGTGVYGYTF.

In its sample, this clone was seen a few times. The chain links TRBV7-2 to TRBJ2-7; no reliable D call. Germline loops: CDR1 SGHTA, CDR2 FQGNSA. The CDR3 extends over 13 amino acids. Trimming removed 0 bases at V and 2 bases at J, with 5 bases between. The CDR3 protein is CASSLAPPYEQYF. The CDR3 DNA is TGTGCCAGCAGCTTAGCGCCCCCCTACGAGCAGTACTTC.

The V gene is TRBV28, the J gene TRBJ2-5; D is unresolved. This CDR3 spans 10 amino acids. The germline gives CDR1 MDHEN, CDR2 SYDVKM. The V end lost 7 bases, the J end lost 3 bases, and 3 bases lay between the germline ends. The CDR3 here is CASTKETQYF. The CDR3 DNA follows: TGTGCCAGCACTAAAGAGACCCAGTACTTC.

This clone was seen a handful of times. The rearrangement links TRBV9 to TRBJ2-1; 7 nucleotides match TRBD2. This CDR3 comprises 15 residues. Germline CDR1 reads SGDLS; CDR2 reads YYNGEE. J gave up 4 bases and V 0 bases, and 4 bases lay outside the gene matches. CDR3 bases: TGTGCCAGCAGCGTAGGGACTAGAGATTACAATGAGCAGTTCTTC. Protein product: CASSVGTRDYNEQFF.

The chain joins TRBV11-2 to TRBJ1-2; 8 nucleotides line up with TRBD1. Germline values: CDR1 SGHAT, CDR2 FQNNGV. The V and J ends lost 0 bases and 7 bases, in that order; junction bases with no gene match: 4. This CDR3 comprises 14 residues. This CDR3 is CASSLEPGGVGYTF. The DNA of the CDR3 is TGTGCCAGCAGCTTAGAACCAGGGGGCGTTGGCTACACCTTC.

A few counts support this clone. The chain carries TRBV5-1 and TRBJ2-5, with 11 bases identical to TRBD2. This CDR3 is built from 17 residues. V was clipped by 4 bases and J by 1 base; unmatched bases: 9. Germline V gene data show CDR1 as SGHRS and CDR2 as YFSETQ. The CDR3 DNA sequence: TGCGCCAGCAGCCTCTTAGCGGGAGGGGTTGGCCAAGAGACCCAGTACTTC. The encoded protein is CASSLLAGGVGQETQYF. The full variable domain, in which reference TRBV5-1 and TRBJ2-5 provide the parts outside the CDR3, is KAGVTQTPRYLIKTRGQQVTLSCSPISGHRSVSWYQQTPGQGLQFLFEYFSETQRNKGNFPGRFSGRQFSNSRSEMNVSTLELGDSALYLCASSLLAGGVGQETQYFGPGTRLLVL.

This clone was counted a few times. The rearrangement links TRBV6-5 to TRBJ2-5; no definite D call. Germline V gene lookup returns CDR1 MNHEY and CDR2 SVGAGI. The CDR3 runs to 11 residues. V shed 2 bases and J shed 7 bases, with 5 bases lying between them. CDR3 DNA sequence: TGTGCCAGCAGTTACGTCGGGACCCAGTACTTC. It encodes CASSYVGTQYF.

This clone was seen a handful of times. V and J are TRBV19 and TRBJ2-3; tentatively, D is TRBD1 or TRBD2 (5 bases each). CDR1 is LNHDA, CDR2 SQIVND, per germline (reference sequence). With 5 bases removed from V and 0 bases from J, the gap between germline ends came to 12 bases. The CDR3 totals 15 residues. The CDR3 here is CASSLGTGSTDTQYF. The CDR3 nucleotides read TGTGCCAGTAGTCTCGGGACGGGGAGCACAGATACGCAGTATTTT. Looking up the rest from reference TRBV19 and TRBJ2-3 gives the full variable domain: DGGITQSPKYLFRKEGQNVTLSCEQNLNHDAMYWYRQDPGQGLRLIYYSQIVNDFQKGDIAEGYSVSREKKESFPLTVTSAQKNPTAFYLCASSLGTGSTDTQYFGPGTRLTVL.

Only a few counts were recorded for this clone. The chain joins TRBV28 to TRBJ2-5; TRBD1 agrees at 10 bases. Germline V gene data show CDR1 as MDHEN and CDR2 as SYDVKM. With V trimmed by 6 bases and J by 4 bases, 5 bases remained unmatched. This CDR3 has 14 amino acids. CDR3 loop: CASSIRQGAETQYF. CDR3 sequence (DNA): TGTGCCAGCAGCATAAGACAGGGGGCAGAGACCCAGTACTTC.

This clone was counted between two and nine times. The rearrangement links TRBV7-9 to TRBJ2-7; 12 bases agree with TRBD2. Looked up from germline, CDR1 is SEHNR and CDR2 is FQNEAQ (reference sequence). The CDR3 sequence is 15 residues long. V gave up 5 bases and J gave up 4 bases; unmatched junction bases: 6. CDR3 bases: TGTGCCAGCAGCCCTAGCGGGAGGGCCGCATACGAGCAGTACTTC. Its translation is CASSPSGRAAYEQYF.

This clone was detected only once. The chain has TRBV5-6 and TRBJ2-1; D call uncertain. The CDR3 runs 16 residues. V gave up 0 bases and J gave up 2 bases, with 12 bases separating them. Looked up from germline, CDR1 is SGHDT and CDR2 is YYEEEE. The CDR3 loop is CASSLGPTHPYNEQFF. In DNA form, the CDR3 reads TGTGCCAGCAGCTTGGGGCCCACCCATCCCTACAATGAGCAGTTCTTC.

This clone has a handful of counts. The chain employs TRBV18 and TRBJ2-5, with D unresolved. The V gene lost 1 base and the J gene lost 1 base, with 7 bases spanning the gap. The germline CDR1 and CDR2 sequences are KGHSH and LQKENI. The CDR3 sequence is 14 residues long. As DNA, the CDR3 is TGTGCCAGCTCACCACTGGCAGCCCAAGAGACCCAGTACTTC. It codes for CASSPLAAQETQYF.

The chain uses TRBV19 and TRBJ1-6, with 9 bases lining up with TRBD1. This CDR3 is 16 amino acids long. The J segment lost 2 bases and the V segment lost 6 bases, leaving 5 bases of the junction unmatched. Germline assignment: CDR1 LNHDA and CDR2 SQIVND (reference sequence). CDR3: CASREQGAAYNSPLHF. The CDR3 nucleotides read TGTGCCAGTAGAGAACAGGGGGCGGCCTATAATTCACCCCTCCACTTT.